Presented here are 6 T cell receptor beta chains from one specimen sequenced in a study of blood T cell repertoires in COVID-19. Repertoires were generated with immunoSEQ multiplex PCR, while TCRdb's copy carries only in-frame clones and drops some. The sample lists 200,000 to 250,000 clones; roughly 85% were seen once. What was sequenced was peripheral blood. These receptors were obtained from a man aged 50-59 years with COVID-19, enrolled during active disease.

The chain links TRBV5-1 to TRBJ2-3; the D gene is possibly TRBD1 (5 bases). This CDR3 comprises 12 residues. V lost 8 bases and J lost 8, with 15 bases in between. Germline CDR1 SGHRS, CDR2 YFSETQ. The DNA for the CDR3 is TGCGCCAGTGACAGTTGCGTAGTTACGCAGTATTTT. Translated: CASDSCVVTQYF.

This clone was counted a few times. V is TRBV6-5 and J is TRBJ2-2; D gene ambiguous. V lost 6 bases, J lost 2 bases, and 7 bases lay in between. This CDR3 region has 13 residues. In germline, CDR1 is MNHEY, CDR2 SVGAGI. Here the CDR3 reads CASSPINTGELFF. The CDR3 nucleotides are TGTGCCAGCAGCCCAATCAACACCGGGGAGCTGTTTTTT.

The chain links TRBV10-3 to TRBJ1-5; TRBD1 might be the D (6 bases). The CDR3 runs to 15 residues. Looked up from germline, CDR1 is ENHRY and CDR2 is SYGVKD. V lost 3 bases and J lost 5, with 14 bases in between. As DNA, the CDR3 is TGTGCCATCAGTGATGGGGGCAGGCATGATCAGCCCCAGCATTTT. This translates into CAISDGGRHDQPQHF.

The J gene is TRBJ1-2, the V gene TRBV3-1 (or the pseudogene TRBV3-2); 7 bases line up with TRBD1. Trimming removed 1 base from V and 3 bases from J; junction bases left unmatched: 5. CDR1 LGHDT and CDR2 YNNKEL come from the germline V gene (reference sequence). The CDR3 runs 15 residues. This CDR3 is CASSQALGQYYGYTF. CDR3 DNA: TGTGCCAGCAGCCAAGCCCTGGGACAGTACTATGGCTACACCTTC.

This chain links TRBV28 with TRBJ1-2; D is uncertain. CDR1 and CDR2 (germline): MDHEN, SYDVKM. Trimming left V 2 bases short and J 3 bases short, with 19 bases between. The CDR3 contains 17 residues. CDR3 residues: CASSLEPLRYEDYGYTF. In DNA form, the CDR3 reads TGTGCCAGCAGTTTAGAACCTCTCCGCTATGAGGACTATGGCTACACCTTC.

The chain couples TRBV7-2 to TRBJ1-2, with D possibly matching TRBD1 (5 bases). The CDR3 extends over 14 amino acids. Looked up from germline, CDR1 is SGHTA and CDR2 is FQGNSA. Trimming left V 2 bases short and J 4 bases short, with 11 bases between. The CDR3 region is CASSLSGEGYGYTF. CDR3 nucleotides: TGTGCCAGCAGCTTATCGGGGGAAGGCTATGGCTACACCTTC. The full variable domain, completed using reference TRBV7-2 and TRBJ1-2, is GAGVSQSPSNKVTEKGKDVELRCDPISGHTALYWYRQSLGQGLEFLIYFQGNSAPDKSGLPSDRFSAERTGGSVSTLTIQRTQQEDSAVYLCASSLSGEGYGYTFGSGTRLTVV.